A selection of T cell receptor beta chains follows, all from one sample in a study of blood T cell repertoires in COVID-19. Generated by immunoSEQ multiplex PCR, the TCRdb table keeps only in-frame clones and is missing some. The top ten clones hold roughly 0.53% of a sample with under 200,000 clones, about 87% of them seen once. Specimen: peripheral blood. Receptor source: a man aged 55 to 70 with COVID-19, enrolled during active disease. The CDR3 runs from the conserved cysteine through the conserved F or W. A D gene is named only where the DNA matches it firmly. Some rows have no size entry. The others give once, few or many, or a class for an expanded clone.

>TRBJ1-1|-|TRBV19|TRBD1
CASSLRQGSTEAFF
TGTGCCAGTAGTTTAAGACAGGGAAGCACTGAAGCTTTCTTT
>TRBJ1-2|few|TRBV23-1|TRBD1
CASSPMGQGDYGYTF
TGCGCCAGCAGTCCGATGGGACAGGGCGACTATGGCTACACCTTC
>TRBJ2-3|-|TRBV5-1|TRBD2
CASSIRTSGGSATQYF
TGCGCCAGCAGCATACGGACTAGCGGGGGGAGTGCTACGCAGTATTTT
>TRBJ1-4|few|TRBV4-2|-
CASSPEEFTNEKLFF
TGTGCCAGCAGCCCCGAGGAATTCACTAATGAAAAACTGTTTTTT
>TRBJ1-2|-|TRBV29-1|-
CSSDQDPGYGYTF
TGCAGTTCAGATCAGGACCCGGGGTATGGCTACACCTTC
>TRBJ1-5|-|TRBV19|TRBD1
CASSPGQANQPQHF
TGTGCCAGTAGTCCCGGACAGGCTAATCAGCCCCAGCATTTT
>TRBJ2-7|few|TRBV7-2|TRBD2
CASSSGLAGKYEQYF
TGTGCCAGCAGCTCGGGACTAGCGGGAAAATACGAGCAGTACTTC
>TRBJ1-1|-|TRBV3-1/TRBV3-2|TRBD1
CASSYLLGTGVDVAFF
TGTGCCAGCAGCTATCTTCTTGGTACAGGGGTAGACGTAGCTTTCTTT
>TRBJ1-1|-|TRBV15|-
CATSRDVEGTEAFF
TGTGCCACCAGCAGAGATGTAGAGGGTACTGAAGCTTTCTTT
>TRBJ1-5|few|TRBV19|-
CASSDQGLSNQPQHF
TGTGCCAGTAGTGATCAGGGATTGAGCAATCAGCCCCAGCATTTT
>TRBJ2-3|-|TRBV5-4|-
CASSSGTFADTQYF
TGTGCCAGCAGCTCCGGGACTTTCGCAGATACGCAGTATTTT
>TRBJ1-1|-|TRBV19|TRBD1
CASSTAGGMNTEAFF
TGTGCCAGTAGTACGGCAGGGGGCATGAACACTGAAGCTTTCTTT
>TRBJ2-1|-|TRBV7-6|-
CASTSLGGTTNEQFF
TGTGCCAGCACCTCACTTGGGGGGACCACCAATGAGCAGTTCTTC
>TRBJ2-7|-|TRBV6-1|-
CASSESRGGVSYEQYF
TGTGCCAGCAGTGAGTCACGAGGGGGAGTGTCCTACGAGCAGTACTTC
>TRBJ2-5|-|TRBV6-5|-
CASSYGLITGRETQYF
TGTGCCAGCAGTTACGGTTTGATTACAGGCCGAGAGACCCAGTACTTC